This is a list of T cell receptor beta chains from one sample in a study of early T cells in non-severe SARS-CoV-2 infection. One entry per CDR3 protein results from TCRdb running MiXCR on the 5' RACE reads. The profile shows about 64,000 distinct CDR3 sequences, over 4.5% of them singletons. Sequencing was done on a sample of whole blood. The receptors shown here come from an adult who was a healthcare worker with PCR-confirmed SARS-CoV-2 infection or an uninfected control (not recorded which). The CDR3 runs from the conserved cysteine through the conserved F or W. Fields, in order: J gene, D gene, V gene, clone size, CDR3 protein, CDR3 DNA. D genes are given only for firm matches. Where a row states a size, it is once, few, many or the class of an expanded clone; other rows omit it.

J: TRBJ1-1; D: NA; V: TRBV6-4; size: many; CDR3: CASSDFSRSTVAFF; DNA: TGTGCCAGCAGTGACTTTTCCCGGTCCACTGTAGCTTTCTTT
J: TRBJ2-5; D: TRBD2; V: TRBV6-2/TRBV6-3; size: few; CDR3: CASSSTLAGGETQYF; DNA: TGTGCCAGCAGTTCCACTCTAGCGGGAGGGGAGACCCAGTACTTC
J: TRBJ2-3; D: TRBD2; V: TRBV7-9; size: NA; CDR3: CASSFSGSGDTQYF; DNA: TGTGCCAGCAGCTTTAGCGGGAGTGGAGATACGCAGTATTTT
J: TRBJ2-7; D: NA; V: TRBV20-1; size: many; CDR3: CSARVGNRYEQYF; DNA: TGCAGTGCTAGAGTGGGAAACAGATACGAGCAGTACTTC
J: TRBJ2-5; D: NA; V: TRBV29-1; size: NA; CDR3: CSVESQGRETQYF; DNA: TGCAGCGTTGAAAGCCAGGGACGCGAGACCCAGTACTTC
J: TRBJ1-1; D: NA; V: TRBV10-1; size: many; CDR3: CASSRFETATKAFF; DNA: TGCGCCAGCAGTCGCTTCGAGACCGCCACCAAAGCTTTCTTT
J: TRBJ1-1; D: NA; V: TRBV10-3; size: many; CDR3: CAISGSGAGWTEAFF; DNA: TGTGCCATCAGTGGATCCGGGGCGGGATGGACTGAAGCTTTCTTT
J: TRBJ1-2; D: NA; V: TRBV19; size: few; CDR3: CASSTSRHGYTF; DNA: TGTGCCAGTAGTACTTCGCGGCATGGCTACACCTTC
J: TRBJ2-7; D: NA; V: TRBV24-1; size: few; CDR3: CATSDGDEQYF; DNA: TGTGCCACCAGTGATGGCGACGAGCAGTACTTC
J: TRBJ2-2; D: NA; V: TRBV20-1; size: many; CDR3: CSVDLNTGELFF; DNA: TGCAGTGTTGACTTGAACACCGGGGAGCTGTTTTTT
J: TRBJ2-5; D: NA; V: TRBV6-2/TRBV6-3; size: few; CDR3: CASSPGTSQETQYF; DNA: TGTGCCAGCAGTCCTGGGACGAGTCAAGAGACCCAGTACTTC
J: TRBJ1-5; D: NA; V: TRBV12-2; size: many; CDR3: CASRLGPDLSNQPQHF; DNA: TGTGCAAGTCGCTTAGGCCCGGACCTTAGCAATCAGCCCCAGCATTTT
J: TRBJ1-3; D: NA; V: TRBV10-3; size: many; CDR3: CAISDPVSGNTIYF; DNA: TGTGCCATCAGTGATCCAGTCTCTGGAAACACCATATATTTT
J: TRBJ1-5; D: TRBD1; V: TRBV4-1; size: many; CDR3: CASSVRQGAPQPQHF; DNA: TGCGCCAGCAGCGTACGACAGGGGGCGCCTCAGCCCCAGCATTTT
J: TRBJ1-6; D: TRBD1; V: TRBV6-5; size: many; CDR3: CASSYRRVGGAENSPLHF; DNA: TGTGCCAGCAGTTACCGCAGGGTAGGGGGCGCGGAGAATTCACCCCTCCACTTT
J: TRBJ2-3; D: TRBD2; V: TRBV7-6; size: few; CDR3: CASSSSPSGDTDTQYF; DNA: TGTGCCAGCAGCTCCAGTCCTAGCGGCGACACAGATACGCAGTATTTT
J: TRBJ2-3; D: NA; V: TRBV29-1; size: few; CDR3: CSVTGTQSTDTQYF; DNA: TGCAGCGTTACCGGGACACAAAGCACAGATACGCAGTATTTT
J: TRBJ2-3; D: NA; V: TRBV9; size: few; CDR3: CASNRSPADTQYF; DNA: TGTGCCAGCAACCGATCACCGGCAGATACGCAGTATTTT
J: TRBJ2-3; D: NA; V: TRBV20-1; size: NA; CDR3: CSANGEGTDTQYF; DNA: TGCAGTGCTAATGGTGAGGGCACAGATACGCAGTATTTT
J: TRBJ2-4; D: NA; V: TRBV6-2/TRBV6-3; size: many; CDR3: CASSPAELSSGYF; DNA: TGTGCCAGCAGCCCCGCCGAGTTGAGTTCCGGGTACTTC
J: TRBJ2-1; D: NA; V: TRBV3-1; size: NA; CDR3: CASSQDRLANEQFF; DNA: TGTGCCAGCAGCCAAGATCGGCTAGCGAATGAGCAGTTCTTC
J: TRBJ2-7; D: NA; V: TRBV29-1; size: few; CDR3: CSVRGTFYEQYF; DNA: TGCAGCGTTCGAGGGACCTTCTACGAGCAGTACTTC
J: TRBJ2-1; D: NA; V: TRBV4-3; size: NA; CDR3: CASSQDQGTANEQFF; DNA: TGCGCCAGCAGCCAAGACCAAGGTACCGCAAATGAGCAGTTCTTC
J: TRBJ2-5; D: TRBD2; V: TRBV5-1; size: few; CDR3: CASSPGTSGGAYF; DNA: TGCGCCAGCAGCCCCGGGACTAGCGGGGGCGCGTACTTC
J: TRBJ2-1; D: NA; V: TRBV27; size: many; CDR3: CASSLWGDIRNNEQFF; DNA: TGTGCCAGCAGTCTCTGGGGGGACATTCGCAACAATGAGCAGTTCTTC
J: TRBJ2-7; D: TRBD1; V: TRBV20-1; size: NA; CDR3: CSAPTGGDEQYF; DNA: TGCAGTGCTCCTACAGGGGGCGACGAGCAGTACTTC
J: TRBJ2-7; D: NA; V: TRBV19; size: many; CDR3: CASSILRGEQYF; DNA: TGTGCCAGTAGTATCCTCCGGGGCGAGCAGTACTTC
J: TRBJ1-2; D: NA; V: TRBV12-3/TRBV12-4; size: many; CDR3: CASSYKGDRGYTF; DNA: TGTGCCAGCAGTTATAAAGGGGATCGCGGCTACACCTTC
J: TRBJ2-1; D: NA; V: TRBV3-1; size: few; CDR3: CASTQDSRIYNEQFF; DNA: TGTGCCAGCACCCAGGACAGTAGGATATACAATGAGCAGTTCTTC
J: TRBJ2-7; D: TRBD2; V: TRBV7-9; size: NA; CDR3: CASSLPGLSYEQYF; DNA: TGTGCCAGCAGCTTGCCGGGACTATCCTACGAGCAGTACTTC
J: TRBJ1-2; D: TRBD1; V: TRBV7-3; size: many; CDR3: CASKDPRRTGGNYGYTF; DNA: TGTGCCAGCAAAGATCCACGCAGGACAGGGGGCAACTATGGCTACACCTTC
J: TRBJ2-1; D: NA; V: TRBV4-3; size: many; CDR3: CASSQPGPVDNEQFF; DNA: TGCGCCAGCAGCCAACCTGGACCCGTGGACAATGAGCAGTTCTTC
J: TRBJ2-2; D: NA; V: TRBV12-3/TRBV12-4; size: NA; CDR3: CASRPSGGELFF; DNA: TGTGCCAGCAGGCCTTCTGGCGGGGAGCTGTTTTTT
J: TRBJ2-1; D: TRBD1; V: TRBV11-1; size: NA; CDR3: CVSSSQGATYNEQFF; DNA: TGTGTCAGCAGCAGCCAGGGGGCGACCTACAATGAGCAGTTCTTC
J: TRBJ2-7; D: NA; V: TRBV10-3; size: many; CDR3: CATEQGADEQYF; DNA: TGTGCCACAGAACAGGGTGCCGACGAGCAGTACTTC